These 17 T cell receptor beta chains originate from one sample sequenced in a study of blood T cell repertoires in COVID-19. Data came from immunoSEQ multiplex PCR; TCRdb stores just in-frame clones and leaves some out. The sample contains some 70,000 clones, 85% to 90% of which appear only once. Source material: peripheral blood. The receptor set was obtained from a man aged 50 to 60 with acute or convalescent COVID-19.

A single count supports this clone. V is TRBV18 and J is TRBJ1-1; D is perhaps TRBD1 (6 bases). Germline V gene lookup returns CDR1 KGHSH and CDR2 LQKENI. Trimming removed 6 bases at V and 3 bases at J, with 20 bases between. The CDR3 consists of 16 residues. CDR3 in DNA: TGTGCCAGCTCCCCTCGGGACATTTCGATGGACACTGAAGCTTTCTTT. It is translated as CASSPRDISMDTEAFF.

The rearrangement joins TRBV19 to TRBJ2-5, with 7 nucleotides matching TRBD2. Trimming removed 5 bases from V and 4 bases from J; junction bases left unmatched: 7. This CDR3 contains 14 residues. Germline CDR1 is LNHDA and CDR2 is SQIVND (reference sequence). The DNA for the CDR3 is TGTGCCAGTAGTGCGGGAGTATTTGGAGAGACCCAGTACTTC. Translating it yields CASSAGVFGETQYF.

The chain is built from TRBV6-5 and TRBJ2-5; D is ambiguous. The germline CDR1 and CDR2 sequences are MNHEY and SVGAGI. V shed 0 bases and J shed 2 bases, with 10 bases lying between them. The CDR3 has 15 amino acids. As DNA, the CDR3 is TGTGCCAGCAGTTACTCTCCGACTGGGCAAGAGACCCAGTACTTC. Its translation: CASSYSPTGQETQYF.

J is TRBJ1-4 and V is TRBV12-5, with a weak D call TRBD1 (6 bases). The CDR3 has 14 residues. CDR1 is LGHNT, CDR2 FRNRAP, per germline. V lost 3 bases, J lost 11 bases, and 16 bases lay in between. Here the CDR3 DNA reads TGTGCTAGTGGTTTAGGACAGCCGGGTTCTAAACTGTTTTTT. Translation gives CASGLGQPGSKLFF.

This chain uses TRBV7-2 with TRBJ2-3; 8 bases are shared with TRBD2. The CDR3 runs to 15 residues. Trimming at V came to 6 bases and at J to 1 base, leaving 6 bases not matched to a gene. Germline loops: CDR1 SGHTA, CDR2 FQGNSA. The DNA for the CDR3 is TGTGCCAGCAGTCGGGAGGGCCCGCGCACAGATACGCAGTATTTT. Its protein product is CASSREGPRTDTQYF.

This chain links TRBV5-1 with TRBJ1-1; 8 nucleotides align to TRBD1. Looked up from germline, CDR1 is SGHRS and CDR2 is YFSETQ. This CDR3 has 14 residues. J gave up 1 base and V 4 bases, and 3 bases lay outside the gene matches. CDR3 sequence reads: CASSEGQGNTEAFF. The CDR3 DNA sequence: TGCGCCAGCAGCGAAGGACAGGGGAACACTGAAGCTTTCTTT. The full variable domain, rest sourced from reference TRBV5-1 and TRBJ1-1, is KAGVTQTPRYLIKTRGQQVTLSCSPISGHRSVSWYQQTPGQGLQFLFEYFSETQRNKGNFPGRFSGRQFSNSRSEMNVSTLELGDSALYLCASSEGQGNTEAFFGQGTRLTVV.

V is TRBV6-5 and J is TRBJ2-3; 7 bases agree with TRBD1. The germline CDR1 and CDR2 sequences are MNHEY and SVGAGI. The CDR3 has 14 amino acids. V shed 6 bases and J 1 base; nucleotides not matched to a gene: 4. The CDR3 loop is CASSLTGGTDTQYF. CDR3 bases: TGTGCCAGCAGCCTTACAGGGGGCACAGATACGCAGTATTTT.

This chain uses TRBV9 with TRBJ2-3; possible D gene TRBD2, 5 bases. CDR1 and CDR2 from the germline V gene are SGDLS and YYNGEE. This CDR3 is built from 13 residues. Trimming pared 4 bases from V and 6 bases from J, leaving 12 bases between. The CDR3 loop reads CASSPSGEDTQYF. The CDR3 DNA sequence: TGTGCCAGCAGCCCTTCCGGGGAGGATACGCAGTATTTT.

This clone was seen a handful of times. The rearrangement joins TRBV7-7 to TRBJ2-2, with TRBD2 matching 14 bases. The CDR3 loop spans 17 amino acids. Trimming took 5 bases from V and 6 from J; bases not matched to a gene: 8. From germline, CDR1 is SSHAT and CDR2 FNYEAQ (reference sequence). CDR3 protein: CASSPGLAGGRAGELFF. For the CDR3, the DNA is TGTGCCAGCAGCCCCGGACTAGCGGGAGGTCGGGCCGGGGAGCTGTTTTTT.

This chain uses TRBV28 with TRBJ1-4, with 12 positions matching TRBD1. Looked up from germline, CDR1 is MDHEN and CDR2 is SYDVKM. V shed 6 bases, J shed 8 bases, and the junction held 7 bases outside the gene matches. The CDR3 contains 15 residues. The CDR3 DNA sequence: TGTGCCAGCAGCCGGGACAGGGGGCGATGGGAAAAACTGTTTTTT. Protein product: CASSRDRGRWEKLFF.

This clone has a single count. DNA of the CDR3: TGTGCCAGCAGCTCGCGACTAGTTGGCACCACAGATACGCAGTATTTT. Translating gives CASSSRLVGTTDTQYF. The rearrangement links TRBV5-4 to TRBJ2-3, with a tentative D call TRBD2 (6 bases). CDR3 length: 16 residues. Trimming removed 3 bases at V and 2 bases at J, with 16 bases between. Per the germline V gene, CDR1 is SGHNT and CDR2 is YYREEE (reference sequence).

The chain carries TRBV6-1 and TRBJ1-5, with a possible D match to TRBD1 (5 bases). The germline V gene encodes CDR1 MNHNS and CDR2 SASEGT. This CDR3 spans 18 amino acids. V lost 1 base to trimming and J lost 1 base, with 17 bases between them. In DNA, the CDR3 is TGTGCCAGCAGTGAAGGGTGGTTGGGGGGAAGAAGCAATCAGCCCCAGCATTTT. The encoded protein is CASSEGWLGGRSNQPQHF.

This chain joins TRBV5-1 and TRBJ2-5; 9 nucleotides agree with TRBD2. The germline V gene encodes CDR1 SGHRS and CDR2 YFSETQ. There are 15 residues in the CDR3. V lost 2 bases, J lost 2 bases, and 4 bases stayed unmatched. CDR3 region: CASSFGAGGQETQYF. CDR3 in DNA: TGCGCCAGCAGCTTCGGAGCGGGAGGTCAAGAGACCCAGTACTTC. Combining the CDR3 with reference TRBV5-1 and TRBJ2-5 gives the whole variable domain KAGVTQTPRYLIKTRGQQVTLSCSPISGHRSVSWYQQTPGQGLQFLFEYFSETQRNKGNFPGRFSGRQFSNSRSEMNVSTLELGDSALYLCASSFGAGGQETQYFGPGTRLLVL.

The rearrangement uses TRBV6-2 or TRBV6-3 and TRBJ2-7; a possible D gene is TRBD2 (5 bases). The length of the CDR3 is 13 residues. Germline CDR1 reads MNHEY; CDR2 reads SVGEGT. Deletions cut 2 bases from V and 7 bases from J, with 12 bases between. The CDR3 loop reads CASSYDGPGEQYF. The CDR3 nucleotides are TGTGCCAGCAGTTACGATGGGCCGGGGGAGCAGTACTTC.

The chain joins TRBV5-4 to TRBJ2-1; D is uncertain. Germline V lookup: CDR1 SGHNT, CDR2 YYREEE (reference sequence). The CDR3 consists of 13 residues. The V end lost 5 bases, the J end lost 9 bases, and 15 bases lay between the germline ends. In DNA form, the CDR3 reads TGTGCCAGCAGTTACGAGTCGCGTATTGAGCAGTTCTTC. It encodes CASSYESRIEQFF.

Written as DNA, the CDR3 is TGCAGCGTTGAAGGTCCGGGACTAGCGGGAGGCACAGATACGCAGTATTTT. It yields the protein CSVEGPGLAGGTDTQYF. This sequence joins TRBV29-1 and TRBJ2-3; 14 bases match TRBD2. V lost 1 base to trimming and J lost 1 base; unmatched junction nucleotides: 4. CDR3 length: 17 residues. Germline CDR1 reads SQVTM; CDR2 reads ANQGSEA.

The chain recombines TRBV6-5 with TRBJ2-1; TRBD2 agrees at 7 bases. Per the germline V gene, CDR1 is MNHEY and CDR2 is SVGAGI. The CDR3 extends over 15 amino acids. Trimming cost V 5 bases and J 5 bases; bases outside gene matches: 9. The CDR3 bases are TGTGCCAGCAGTCATCGGACTAGTGACAACAATGAGCAGTTCTTC. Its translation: CASSHRTSDNNEQFF.